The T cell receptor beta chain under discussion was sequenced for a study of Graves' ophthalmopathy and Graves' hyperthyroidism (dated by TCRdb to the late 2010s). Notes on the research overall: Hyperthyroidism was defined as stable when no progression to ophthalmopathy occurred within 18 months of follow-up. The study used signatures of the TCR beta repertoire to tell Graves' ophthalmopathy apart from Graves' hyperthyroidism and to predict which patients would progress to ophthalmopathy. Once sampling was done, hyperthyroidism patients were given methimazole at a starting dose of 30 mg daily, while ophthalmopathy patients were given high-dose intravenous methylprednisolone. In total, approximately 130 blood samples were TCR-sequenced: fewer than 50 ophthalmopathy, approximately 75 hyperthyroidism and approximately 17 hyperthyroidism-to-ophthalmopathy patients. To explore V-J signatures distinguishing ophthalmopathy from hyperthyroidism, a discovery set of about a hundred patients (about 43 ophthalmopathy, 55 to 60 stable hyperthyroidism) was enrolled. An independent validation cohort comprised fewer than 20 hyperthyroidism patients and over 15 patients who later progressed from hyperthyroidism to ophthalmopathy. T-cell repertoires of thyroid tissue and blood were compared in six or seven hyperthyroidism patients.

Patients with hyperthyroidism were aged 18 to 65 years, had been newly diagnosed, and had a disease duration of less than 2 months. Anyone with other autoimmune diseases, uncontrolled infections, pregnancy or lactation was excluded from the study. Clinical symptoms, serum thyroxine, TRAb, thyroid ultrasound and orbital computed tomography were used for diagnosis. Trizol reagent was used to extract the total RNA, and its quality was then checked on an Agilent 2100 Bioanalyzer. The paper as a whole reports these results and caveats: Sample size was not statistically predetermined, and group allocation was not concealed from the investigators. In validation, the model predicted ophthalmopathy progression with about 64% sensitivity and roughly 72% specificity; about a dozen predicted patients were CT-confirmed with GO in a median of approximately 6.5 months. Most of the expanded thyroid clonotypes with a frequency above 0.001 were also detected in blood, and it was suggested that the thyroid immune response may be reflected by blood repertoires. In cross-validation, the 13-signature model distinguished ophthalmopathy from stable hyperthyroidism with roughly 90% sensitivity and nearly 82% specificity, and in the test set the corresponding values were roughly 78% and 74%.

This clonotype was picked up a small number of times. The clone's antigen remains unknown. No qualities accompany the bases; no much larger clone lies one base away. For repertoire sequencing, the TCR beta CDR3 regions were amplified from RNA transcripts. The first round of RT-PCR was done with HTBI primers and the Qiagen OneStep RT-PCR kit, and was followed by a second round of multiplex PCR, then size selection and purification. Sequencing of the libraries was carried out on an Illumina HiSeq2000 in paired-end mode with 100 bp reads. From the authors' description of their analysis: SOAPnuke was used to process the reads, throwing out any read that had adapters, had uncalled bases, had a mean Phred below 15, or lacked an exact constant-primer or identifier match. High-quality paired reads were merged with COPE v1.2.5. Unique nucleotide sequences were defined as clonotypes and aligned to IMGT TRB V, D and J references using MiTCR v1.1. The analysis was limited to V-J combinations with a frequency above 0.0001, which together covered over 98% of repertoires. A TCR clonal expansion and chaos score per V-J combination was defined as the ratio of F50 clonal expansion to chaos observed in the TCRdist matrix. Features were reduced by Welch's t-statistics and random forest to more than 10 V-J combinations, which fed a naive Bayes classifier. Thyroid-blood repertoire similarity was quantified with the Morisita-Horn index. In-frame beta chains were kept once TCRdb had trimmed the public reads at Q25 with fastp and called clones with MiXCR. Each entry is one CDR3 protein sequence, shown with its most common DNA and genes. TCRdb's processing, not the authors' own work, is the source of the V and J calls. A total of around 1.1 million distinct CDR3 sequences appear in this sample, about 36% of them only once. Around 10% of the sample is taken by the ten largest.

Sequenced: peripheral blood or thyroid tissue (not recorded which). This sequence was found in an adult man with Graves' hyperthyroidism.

The bases are TGTGCCTGGCGGACCGCGGAGTTTACTGAAGCTTTCTTT. Its coded protein is CAWRTAEFTEAFF. The chain uses TRBV30 and TRBJ1-1; the D gene cannot be named for sure. The V end loses 5 bases and the J end loses 5 bases, and a stretch of 15 bases separates them. The CDR3 starts with the cysteine, ends with the phenylalanine, and has 13 residues. The CDR3 DNA has 39 bases and is translated from base 1. CDR1 and CDR2, looked up from the germline V gene (reference sequence), are GTSNPN and SVGIG.